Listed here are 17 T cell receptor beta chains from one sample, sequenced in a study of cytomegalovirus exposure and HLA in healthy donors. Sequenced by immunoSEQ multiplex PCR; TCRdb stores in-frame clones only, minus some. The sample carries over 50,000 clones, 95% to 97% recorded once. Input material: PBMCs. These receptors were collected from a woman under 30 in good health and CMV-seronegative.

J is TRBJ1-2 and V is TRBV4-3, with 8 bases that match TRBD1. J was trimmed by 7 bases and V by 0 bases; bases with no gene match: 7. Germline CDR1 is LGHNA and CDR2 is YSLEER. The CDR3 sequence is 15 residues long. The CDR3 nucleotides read TGCGCCAGCAGCCAAGAGCGGACAGGGTATCGTGGCTACACCTTC. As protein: CASSQERTGYRGYTF.

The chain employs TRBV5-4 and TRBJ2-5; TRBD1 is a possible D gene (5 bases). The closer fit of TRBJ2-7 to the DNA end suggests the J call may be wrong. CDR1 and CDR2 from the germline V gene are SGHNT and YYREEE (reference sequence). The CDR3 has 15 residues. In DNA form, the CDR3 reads TGTGCCAGCAGCTCTGGGGTAGGGGCGCCCTACGAGCAGTACTTC. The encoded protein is CASSSGVGAPYEQYF.

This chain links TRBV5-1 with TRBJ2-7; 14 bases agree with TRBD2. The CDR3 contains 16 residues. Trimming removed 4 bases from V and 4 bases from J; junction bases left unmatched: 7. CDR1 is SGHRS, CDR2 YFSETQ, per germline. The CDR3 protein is CASSPGTSGGPYEQYF. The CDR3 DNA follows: TGCGCCAGCAGCCCGGGGACTAGCGGGGGTCCTTACGAGCAGTACTTC. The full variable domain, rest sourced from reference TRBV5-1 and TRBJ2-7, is KAGVTQTPRYLIKTRGQQVTLSCSPISGHRSVSWYQQTPGQGLQFLFEYFSETQRNKGNFPGRFSGRQFSNSRSEMNVSTLELGDSALYLCASSPGTSGGPYEQYFGPGTRLTVT.

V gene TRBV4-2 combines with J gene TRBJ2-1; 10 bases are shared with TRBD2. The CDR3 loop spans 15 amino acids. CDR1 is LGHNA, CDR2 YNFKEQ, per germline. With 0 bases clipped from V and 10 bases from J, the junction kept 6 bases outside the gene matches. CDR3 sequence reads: CASSQDIAGGREQFF. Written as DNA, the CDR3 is TGTGCCAGCAGCCAAGATATAGCGGGAGGACGCGAGCAGTTCTTC.

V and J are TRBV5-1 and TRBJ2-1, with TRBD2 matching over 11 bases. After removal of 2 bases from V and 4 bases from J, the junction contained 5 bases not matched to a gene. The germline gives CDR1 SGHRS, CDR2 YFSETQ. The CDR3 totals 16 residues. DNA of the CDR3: TGCGCCAGCAGCTTTTTGGGGACTAGCGGTTACAATGAGCAGTTCTTC. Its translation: CASSFLGTSGYNEQFF.

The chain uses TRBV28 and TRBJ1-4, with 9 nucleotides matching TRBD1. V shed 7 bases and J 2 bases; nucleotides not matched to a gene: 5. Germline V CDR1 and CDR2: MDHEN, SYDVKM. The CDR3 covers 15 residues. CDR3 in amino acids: CASTGQGLTNEKLFF. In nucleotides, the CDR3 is TGTGCCAGCACGGGACAGGGCCTTACTAATGAAAAACTGTTTTTT.

The CDR3 region has the DNA TGCGCCAGCAGCTTGGGGGGGACAGGCTATGCAACTAATGAAAAACTGTTTTTT. This gives the protein CASSLGGTGYATNEKLFF. The chain recombines TRBV5-1 with TRBJ1-4; 8 bases map to TRBD1. This CDR3 comprises 18 residues. J gave up 0 bases and V 0 bases, and 7 bases lay outside the gene matches. The germline CDR1 and CDR2 sequences are SGHRS and YFSETQ.

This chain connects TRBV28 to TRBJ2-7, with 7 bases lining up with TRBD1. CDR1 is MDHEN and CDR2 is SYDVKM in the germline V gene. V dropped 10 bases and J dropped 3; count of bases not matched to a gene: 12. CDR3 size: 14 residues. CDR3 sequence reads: CATTGPGQLYEQYF. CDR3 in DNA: TGTGCCACCACCGGCCCGGGACAGCTCTACGAGCAGTACTTC.

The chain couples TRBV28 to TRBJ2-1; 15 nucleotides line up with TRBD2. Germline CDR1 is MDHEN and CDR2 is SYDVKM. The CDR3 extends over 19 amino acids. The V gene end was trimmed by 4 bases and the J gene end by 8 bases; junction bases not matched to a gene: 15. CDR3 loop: CASSSPGLAGGPGLYEQFF. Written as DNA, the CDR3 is TGTGCCAGCAGTTCGCCCGGACTAGCGGGGGGGCCCGGGTTATATGAGCAGTTCTTC.

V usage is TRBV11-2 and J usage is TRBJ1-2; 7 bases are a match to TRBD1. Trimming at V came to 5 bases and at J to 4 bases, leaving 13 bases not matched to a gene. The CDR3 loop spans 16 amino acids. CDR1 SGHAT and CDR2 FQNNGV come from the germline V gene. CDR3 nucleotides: TGTGCCAGCAGCCCACCCCCTGGACAGGCTGGCTATGGCTACACCTTC. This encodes CASSPPPGQAGYGYTF.

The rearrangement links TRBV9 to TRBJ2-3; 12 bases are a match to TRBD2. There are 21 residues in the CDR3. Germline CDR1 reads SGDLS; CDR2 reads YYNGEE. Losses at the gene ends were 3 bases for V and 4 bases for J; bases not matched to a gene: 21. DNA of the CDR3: TGTGCCAGCAGCGCCCGACCATTACCCCTACTAGCGGGAGGTCACTCAGATACGCAGTATTTT. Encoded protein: CASSARPLPLLAGGHSDTQYF. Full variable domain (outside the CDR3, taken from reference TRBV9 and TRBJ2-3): DSGVTQTPKHLITATGQRVTLRCSPRSGDLSVYWYQQSLDQGLQFLIQYYNGEERAKGNILERFSAQQFPDLHSELNLSSLELGDSALYFCASSARPLPLLAGGHSDTQYFGPGTRLTVL.

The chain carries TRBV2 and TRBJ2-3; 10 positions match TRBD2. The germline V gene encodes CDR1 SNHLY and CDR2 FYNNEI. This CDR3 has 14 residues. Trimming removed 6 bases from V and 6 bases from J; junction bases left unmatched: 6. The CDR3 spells CASRGGTSADTQYF. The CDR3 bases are TGTGCCAGCAGGGGGGGGACTAGCGCGGATACGCAGTATTTT. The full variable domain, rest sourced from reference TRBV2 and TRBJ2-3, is EPEVTQTPSHQVTQMGQEVILRCVPISNHLYFYWYRQILGQKVEFLVSFYNNEISEKSEIFDDQFSVERPDGSNFTLKIRSTKLEDSAMYFCASRGGTSADTQYFGPGTRLTVL.

In DNA, the CDR3 is TGTGCCAGCAGCCTCCAACCGGGGACAGGGGGCTCTGGCTACACCTTC. It encodes CASSLQPGTGGSGYTF. The genes are TRBV9 and TRBJ1-2, with 12 bases identical to TRBD1. Per the germline V gene, CDR1 is SGDLS and CDR2 is YYNGEE. The CDR3 contains 16 residues. The junction had 11 bases not matched to a gene; V was cut back by 4 bases and J by 7 bases.

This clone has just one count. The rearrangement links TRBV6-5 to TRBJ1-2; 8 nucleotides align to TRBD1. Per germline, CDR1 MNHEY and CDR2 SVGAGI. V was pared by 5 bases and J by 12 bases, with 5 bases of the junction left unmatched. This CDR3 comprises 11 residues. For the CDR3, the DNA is TGTGCCAGCAGTCACAGGGGGAGTCACACCTTC. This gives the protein CASSHRGSHTF.

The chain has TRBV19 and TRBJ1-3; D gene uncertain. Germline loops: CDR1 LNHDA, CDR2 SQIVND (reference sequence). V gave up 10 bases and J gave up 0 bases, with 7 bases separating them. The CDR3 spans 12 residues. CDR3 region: CATRASGNTIYF. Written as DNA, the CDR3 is TGTGCCACGCGGGCCTCTGGAAACACCATATATTTT.

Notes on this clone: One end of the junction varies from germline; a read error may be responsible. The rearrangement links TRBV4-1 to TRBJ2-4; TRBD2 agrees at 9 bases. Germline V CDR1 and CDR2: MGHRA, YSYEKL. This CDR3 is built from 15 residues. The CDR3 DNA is TGCGCCAGCAGCCAAGAGGCGGGAGGGCCTATTATCGGGTTCTTC. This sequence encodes CASSQEAGGPIIGFF.

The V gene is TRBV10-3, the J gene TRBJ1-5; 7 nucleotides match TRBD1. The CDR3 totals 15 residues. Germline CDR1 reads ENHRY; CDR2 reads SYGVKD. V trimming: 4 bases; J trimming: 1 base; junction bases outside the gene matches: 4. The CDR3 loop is CAISGGQVSNQPQHF. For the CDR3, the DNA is TGTGCCATCAGTGGTGGACAGGTGAGCAATCAGCCCCAGCATTTT.